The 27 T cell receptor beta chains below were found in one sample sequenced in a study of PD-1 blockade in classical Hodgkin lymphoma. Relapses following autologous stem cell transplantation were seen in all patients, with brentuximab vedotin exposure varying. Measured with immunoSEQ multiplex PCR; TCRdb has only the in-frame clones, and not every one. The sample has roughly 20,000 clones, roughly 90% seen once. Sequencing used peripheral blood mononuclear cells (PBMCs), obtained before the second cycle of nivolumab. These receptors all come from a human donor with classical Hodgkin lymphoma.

In DNA form, the CDR3 reads TGTGCCAGCAGTTACAACAGTAACAATCAGCCCCAGCATTTT. It codes for CASSYNSNNQPQHF. V usage is TRBV6-5 and J usage is TRBJ1-5; D gene unclear. Trimming removed 2 bases at V and 3 bases at J, with 8 bases between. Germline values: CDR1 MNHEY, CDR2 SVGAGI. This CDR3 region has 14 residues.

CDR3: CASSLFGDGEQYF. Written as DNA, the CDR3 is TGTGCCAGCAGCTTATTTGGGGATGGCGAGCAGTACTTC. V is TRBV7-8 and J is TRBJ2-7; D gene uncertain. This CDR3 comprises 13 residues. Germline values: CDR1 SGHVS, CDR2 FQNEAQ. V was clipped by 2 bases and J by 6 bases, with 11 bases between them.

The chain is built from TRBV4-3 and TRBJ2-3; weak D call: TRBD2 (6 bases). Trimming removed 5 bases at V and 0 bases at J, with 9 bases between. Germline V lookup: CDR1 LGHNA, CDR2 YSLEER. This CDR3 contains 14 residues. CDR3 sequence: CASSWAGSTDTQYF. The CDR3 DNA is TGCGCCAGCAGCTGGGCGGGGAGCACAGATACGCAGTATTTT.

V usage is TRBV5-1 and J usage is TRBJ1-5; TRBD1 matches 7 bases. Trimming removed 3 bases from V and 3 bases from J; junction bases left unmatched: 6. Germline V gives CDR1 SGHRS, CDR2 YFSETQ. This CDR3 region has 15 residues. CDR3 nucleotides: TGCGCCAGCAGCTCACAGGGGCTGGCCAATCAGCCCCAGCATTTT. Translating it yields CASSSQGLANQPQHF. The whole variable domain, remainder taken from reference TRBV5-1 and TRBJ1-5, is KAGVTQTPRYLIKTRGQQVTLSCSPISGHRSVSWYQQTPGQGLQFLFEYFSETQRNKGNFPGRFSGRQFSNSRSEMNVSTLELGDSALYLCASSSQGLANQPQHFGDGTRLSIL.

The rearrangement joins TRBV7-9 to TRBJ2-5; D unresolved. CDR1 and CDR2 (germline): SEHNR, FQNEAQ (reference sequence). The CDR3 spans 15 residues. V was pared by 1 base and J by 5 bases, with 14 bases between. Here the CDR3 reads CASSLDRLFGETQYF. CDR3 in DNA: TGTGCCAGCAGCTTAGATCGGCTTTTCGGGGAGACCCAGTACTTC.

The CDR3 nucleotides read TGCGCCAGCAGACCGCCGGGACAGACGGTCTATGGCTACACCTTC. Amino acid sequence: CASRPPGQTVYGYTF. The chain combines TRBV5-1 with TRBJ1-2, with 7 nucleotides matching TRBD1. This CDR3 region has 15 residues. V was pared by 5 bases and J by 4 bases, with 11 bases of the junction left unmatched. The germline V gene encodes CDR1 SGHRS and CDR2 YFSETQ.

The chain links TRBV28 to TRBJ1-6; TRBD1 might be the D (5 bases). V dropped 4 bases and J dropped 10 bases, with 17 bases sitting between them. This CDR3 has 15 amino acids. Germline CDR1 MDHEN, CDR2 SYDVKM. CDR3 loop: CASSSSGRKGSPLHF. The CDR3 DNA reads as TGTGCCAGCAGTTCGTCAGGGAGAAAAGGGTCACCCCTCCACTTT.

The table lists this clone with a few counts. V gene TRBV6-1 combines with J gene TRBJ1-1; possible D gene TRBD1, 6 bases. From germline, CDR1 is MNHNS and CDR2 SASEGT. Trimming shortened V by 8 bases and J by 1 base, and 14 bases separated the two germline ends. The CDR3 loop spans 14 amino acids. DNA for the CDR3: TGTGCCAGCCAGGGGAGGTGGACGAACACTGAAGCTTTCTTT. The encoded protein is CASQGRWTNTEAFF.

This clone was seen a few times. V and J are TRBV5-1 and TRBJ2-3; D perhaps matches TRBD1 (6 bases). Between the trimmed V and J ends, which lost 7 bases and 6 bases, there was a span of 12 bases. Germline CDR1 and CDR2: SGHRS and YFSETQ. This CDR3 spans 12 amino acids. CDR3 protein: CASGQGLDTQYF. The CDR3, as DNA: TGCGCCAGCGGTCAGGGGTTGGATACGCAGTATTTT.

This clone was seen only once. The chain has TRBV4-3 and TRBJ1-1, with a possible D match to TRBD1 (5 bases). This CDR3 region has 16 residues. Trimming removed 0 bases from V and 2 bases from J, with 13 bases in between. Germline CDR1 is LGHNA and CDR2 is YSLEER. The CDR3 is CASSQDLLGVNTEAFF. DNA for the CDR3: TGCGCCAGCAGCCAAGATCTTTTGGGGGTAAACACTGAAGCTTTCTTT.

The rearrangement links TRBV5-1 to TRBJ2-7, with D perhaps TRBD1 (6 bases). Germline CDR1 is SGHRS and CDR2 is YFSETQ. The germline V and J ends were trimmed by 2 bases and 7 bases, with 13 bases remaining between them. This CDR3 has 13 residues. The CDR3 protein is CASSFNRDGEQYF. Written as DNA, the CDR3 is TGCGCCAGCAGCTTTAACAGGGACGGGGAGCAGTACTTC.

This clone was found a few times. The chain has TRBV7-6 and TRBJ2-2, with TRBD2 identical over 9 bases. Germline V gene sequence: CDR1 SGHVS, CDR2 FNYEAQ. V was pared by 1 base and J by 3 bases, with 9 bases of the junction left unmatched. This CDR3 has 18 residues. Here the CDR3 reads CASSLVLAGATDTGELFF. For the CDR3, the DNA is TGTGCCAGCAGCTTAGTGTTAGCGGGGGCCACGGACACCGGGGAGCTGTTTTTT.

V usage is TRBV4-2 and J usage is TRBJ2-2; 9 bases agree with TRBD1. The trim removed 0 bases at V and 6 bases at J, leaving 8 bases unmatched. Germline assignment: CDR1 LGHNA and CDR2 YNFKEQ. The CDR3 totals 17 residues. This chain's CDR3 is CASSQDVGQGPAGELFF. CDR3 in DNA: TGTGCCAGCAGCCAAGATGTGGGACAGGGACCCGCCGGGGAGCTGTTTTTT.

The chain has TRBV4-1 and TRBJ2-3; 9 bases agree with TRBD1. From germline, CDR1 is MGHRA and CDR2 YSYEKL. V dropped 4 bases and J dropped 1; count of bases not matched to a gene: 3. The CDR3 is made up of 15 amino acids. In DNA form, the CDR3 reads TGCGCCAGCAGCCTGCGGGACAGGGGCACAGATACGCAGTATTTT. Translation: CASSLRDRGTDTQYF.

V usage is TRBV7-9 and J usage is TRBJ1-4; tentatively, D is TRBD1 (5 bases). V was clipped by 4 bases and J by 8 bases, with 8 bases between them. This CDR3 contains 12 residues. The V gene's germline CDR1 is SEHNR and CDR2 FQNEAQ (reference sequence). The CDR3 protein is CASSSQGEKLFF. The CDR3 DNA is TGTGCCAGCAGCTCGCAGGGAGAAAAACTGTTTTTT.

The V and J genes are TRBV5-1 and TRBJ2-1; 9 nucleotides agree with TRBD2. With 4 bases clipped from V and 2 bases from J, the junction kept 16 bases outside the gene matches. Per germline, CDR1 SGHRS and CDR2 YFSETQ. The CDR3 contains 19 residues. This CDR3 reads CASSPTGTSSSLTYNEQFF. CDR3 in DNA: TGCGCCAGCAGCCCTACCGGGACTAGCAGTTCCTTAACCTACAATGAGCAGTTCTTC.

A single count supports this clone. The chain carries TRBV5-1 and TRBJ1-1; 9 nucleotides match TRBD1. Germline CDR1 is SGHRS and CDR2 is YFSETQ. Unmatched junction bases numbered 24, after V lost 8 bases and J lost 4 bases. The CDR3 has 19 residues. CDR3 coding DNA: TGCGCCAGTTATCCGGGAACCGGGACAGGGAGCGGCTTGGGCACTGAAGCTTTCTTT. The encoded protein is CASYPGTGTGSGLGTEAFF.

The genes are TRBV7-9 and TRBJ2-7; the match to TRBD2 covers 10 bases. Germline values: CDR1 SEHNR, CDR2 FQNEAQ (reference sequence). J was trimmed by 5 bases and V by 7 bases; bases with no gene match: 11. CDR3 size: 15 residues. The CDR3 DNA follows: TGTGCCAGCAACAACCTTCCTAGCGGGGGCGACGAGCAGTACTTC. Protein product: CASNNLPSGGDEQYF.

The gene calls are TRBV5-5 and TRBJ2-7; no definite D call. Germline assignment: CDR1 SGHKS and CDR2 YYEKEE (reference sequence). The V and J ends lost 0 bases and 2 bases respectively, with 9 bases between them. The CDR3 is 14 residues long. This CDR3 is CASSLGVGTYEQYF. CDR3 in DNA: TGTGCCAGCAGCTTGGGAGTCGGCACCTACGAGCAGTACTTC.

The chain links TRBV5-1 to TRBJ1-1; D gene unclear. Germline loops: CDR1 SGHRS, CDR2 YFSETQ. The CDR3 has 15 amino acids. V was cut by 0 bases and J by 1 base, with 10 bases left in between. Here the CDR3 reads CASSLVVSGNTEAFF. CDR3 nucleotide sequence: TGCGCCAGCAGCTTGGTGGTCTCGGGGAACACTGAAGCTTTCTTT.

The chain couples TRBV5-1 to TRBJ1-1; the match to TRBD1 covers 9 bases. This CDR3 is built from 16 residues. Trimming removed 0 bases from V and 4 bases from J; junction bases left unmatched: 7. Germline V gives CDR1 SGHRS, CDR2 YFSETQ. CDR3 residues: CASSLVTTGGGTEAFF. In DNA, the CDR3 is TGCGCCAGCAGCTTGGTCACTACAGGGGGCGGCACTGAAGCTTTCTTT.

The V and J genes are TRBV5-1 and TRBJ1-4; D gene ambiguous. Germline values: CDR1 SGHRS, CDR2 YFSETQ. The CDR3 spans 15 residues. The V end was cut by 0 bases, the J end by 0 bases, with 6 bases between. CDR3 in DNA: TGCGCCAGCAGCTTGGGCACGACAACTAATGAAAAACTGTTTTTT. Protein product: CASSLGTTTNEKLFF.

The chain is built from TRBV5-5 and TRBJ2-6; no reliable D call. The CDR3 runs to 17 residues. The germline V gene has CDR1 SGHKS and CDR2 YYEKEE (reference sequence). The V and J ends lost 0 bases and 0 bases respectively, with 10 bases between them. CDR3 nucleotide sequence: TGTGCCAGCAGCTTGGGGGGTGTAGGCTCTGGGGCCAACGTCCTGACTTTC. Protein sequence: CASSLGGVGSGANVLTF.

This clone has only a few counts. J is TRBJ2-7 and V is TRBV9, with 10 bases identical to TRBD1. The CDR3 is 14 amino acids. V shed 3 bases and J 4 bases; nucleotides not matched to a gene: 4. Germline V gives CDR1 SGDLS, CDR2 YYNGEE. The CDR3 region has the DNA TGTGCCAGCAGCGAAGGGACAGGGGTTTACGAGCAGTACTTC. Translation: CASSEGTGVYEQYF.

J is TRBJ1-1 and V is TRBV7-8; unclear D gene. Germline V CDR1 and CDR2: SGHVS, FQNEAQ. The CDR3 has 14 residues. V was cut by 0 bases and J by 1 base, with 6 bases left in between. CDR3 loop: CASSLARRNTEAFF. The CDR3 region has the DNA TGTGCCAGCAGCTTAGCGCGGCGGAACACTGAAGCTTTCTTT.

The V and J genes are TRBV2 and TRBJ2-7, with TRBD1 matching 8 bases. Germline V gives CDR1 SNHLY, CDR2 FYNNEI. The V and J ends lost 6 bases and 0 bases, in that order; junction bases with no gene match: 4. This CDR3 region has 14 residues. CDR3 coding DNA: TGTGCCAGCAGCCGGGACAGGAGCTCCTACGAGCAGTACTTC. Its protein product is CASSRDRSSYEQYF.

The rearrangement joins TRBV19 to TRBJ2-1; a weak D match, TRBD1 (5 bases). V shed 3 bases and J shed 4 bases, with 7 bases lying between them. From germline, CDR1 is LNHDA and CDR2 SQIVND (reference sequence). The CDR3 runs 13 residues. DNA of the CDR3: TGTGCCAGTAGTATGAGACAGTACAATGAGCAGTTCTTC. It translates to CASSMRQYNEQFF.